Below are 21 T cell receptor beta chains sequenced from a single sample in a study of regulatory T cells in long-lasting Graves disease. The time point was: newly diagnosed GD, antithyroid drugs for less than 3 months. PBMC RNA was the source of the TCR library. Combining iRepertoire HTBI primers with Arm-PCR of CDR3 regions, the authors built TCR beta libraries. Using its own MiXCR run on the multiplex PCR reads, TCRdb lists one record per CDR3 protein. In the table there are some 500,000 distinct CDR3 sequences, about 13% of which are singletons. The same data also contributed to another study, on T cells in Graves' hyperthyroidism and ophthalmopathy.

This specimen was peripheral blood mononuclear cells (PBMCs), taken at new diagnosis, from a patient treated with antithyroid drugs. Receptor source: a man in his thirties or forties with Graves disease.

The table lists this clonotype with a few counts. The genes are TRBV3-1 and TRBJ2-1, with a tentative D call TRBD2 (6 bases). There are 17 residues in the CDR3. The V and J ends lost 4 bases and 3 bases respectively, with 19 bases between them. CDR1 and CDR2 (germline): LGHDT, YNNKEL (reference sequence). DNA for the CDR3: TGTGCCAGCAGCCTTCAAGCGGCGGGAATGAACTACAATGAGCAGTTCTTC. It translates to CASSLQAAGMNYNEQFF.

This clonotype has only a few counts. The chain recombines TRBV10-3 with TRBJ1-5, with D possibly matching TRBD1 (6 bases). The length of the CDR3 is 13 residues. Trimming shortened V by 10 bases and J by 7 bases, and 17 bases separated the two germline ends. Per germline, CDR1 ENHRY and CDR2 SYGVKD. Here the CDR3 DNA reads TGTGCCACAACACAGGGCGAAGGCCAGCCCCAGCATTTT. Its protein is CATTQGEGQPQHF.

The gene calls are TRBV19 and TRBJ2-1; 9 nucleotides agree with TRBD2. This CDR3 contains 10 residues. V was clipped by 8 bases and J by 15 bases; unmatched bases: 5. From germline, CDR1 is LNHDA and CDR2 SQIVND (reference sequence). In nucleotides, the CDR3 is TGTGCCAGTGGGGCGGGAGGGTCGTTCTTC. Residues: CASGAGGSFF.

This clonotype was recorded at least ten times. The gene calls are TRBV7-2 and TRBJ1-2; TRBD1 agrees at 7 bases. V gave up 0 bases and J gave up 2 bases; unmatched junction bases: 3. Germline CDR1 is SGHTA and CDR2 is FQGNSA. The CDR3 has 15 residues. This chain's CDR3 is CASSLAQTGNYGYTF. In DNA form, the CDR3 reads TGTGCCAGCAGCTTAGCCCAGACAGGGAACTATGGCTACACCTTC. Drawing the rest from reference TRBV7-2 and TRBJ1-2, the complete variable domain is GAGVSQSPSNKVTEKGKDVELRCDPISGHTALYWYRQSLGQGLEFLIYFQGNSAPDKSGLPSDRFSAERTGGSVSTLTIQRTQQEDSAVYLCASSLAQTGNYGYTFGSGTRLTVV.

At least ten counts were recorded for this clonotype. CDR3 DNA: TGTGCCAGCAGTTTATACAGGACAGGTGGGGCCAACGTCCTGACTTTC. This encodes CASSLYRTGGANVLTF. J is TRBJ2-6 and V is TRBV27, with 7 bases identical to TRBD1. V gave up 1 base and J gave up 3 bases; unmatched junction bases: 3. The CDR3 is 16 residues long. Germline CDR1 reads MNHEY; CDR2 reads SMNVEV (reference sequence). The full variable domain, its missing parts supplied by reference TRBV27 and TRBJ2-6, is EAQVTQNPRYLITVTGKKLTVTCSQNMNHEYMSWYRQDPGLGLRQIYYSMNVEVTDKGDVPEGYKVSRKEKRNFPLILESPSPNQTSLYFCASSLYRTGGANVLTFGAGSRLTVL.

V and J are TRBV7-3 and TRBJ2-5, with D possibly being TRBD2 (5 bases). The germline CDR1 and CDR2 sequences are SGHTA and FQGTGA. V was trimmed by 4 bases and J by 0 bases, leaving 9 bases between them. This CDR3 is built from 14 residues. The CDR3 DNA reads TGTGCCAGCAGCTCAAAGCGGAACCAAGAGACCCAGTACTTC. Protein: CASSSKRNQETQYF.

As concerns this clonotype: Given a much more abundant clone one base away, this may be a read error. The V and J genes are TRBV12-3 or TRBV12-4 and TRBJ2-7, with 7 nucleotides matching TRBD1. V lost 10 bases, J lost 4 bases, and 10 bases stayed unmatched. The CDR3 has 13 residues. The CDR3 reads CANNRDSIYEQYF. CDR3 nucleotide sequence: TGTGCCAACAACCGGGACAGCATATACGAGCAGTACTTC.

This clonotype was observed at least ten times. The CDR3 protein is CASRDSGRSSYEQYF. The CDR3 DNA follows: TGCGCCAGCAGAGATAGCGGGAGAAGCTCCTACGAGCAGTACTTC. This sequence joins TRBV10-2 and TRBJ2-7; 9 bases are shared with TRBD2. The germline V gene has CDR1 WSHSY and CDR2 SAAADI. CDR3 size: 15 residues. Trimming took 6 bases from V and 0 from J; bases not matched to a gene: 6.

This rearrangement joins TRBV20-1 to TRBJ2-1; 8 bases line up with TRBD1. There are 13 residues in the CDR3. V lost 7 bases and J lost 6; bases outside the gene matches: 8. Germline V gene sequence: CDR1 DFQATT, CDR2 SNEGSKA (reference sequence). The CDR3 loop reads CSVRTGRANEQFF. The CDR3 DNA reads TGCAGTGTCAGGACAGGGCGGGCCAATGAGCAGTTCTTC.

The sample holds many counts of this clonotype. The V and J genes are TRBV12-3 or TRBV12-4 and TRBJ2-7; TRBD2 might be the D (7 bases). The V end lost 3 bases, the J end lost 5 bases, and 14 bases lay between the germline ends. This CDR3 has 14 residues. The CDR3 nucleotides are TGTGCCAGCAGTTTCCGAACGGGGGGCCACGAGCAGTACTTC. Its protein product is CASSFRTGGHEQYF.

This clonotype showed up many times. The rearrangement links TRBV24-1 to TRBJ2-3; TRBD1 matches 9 bases. Germline loops: CDR1 KGHDR, CDR2 SFDVKD. The CDR3 totals 13 residues. The V and J ends lost 9 bases and 6 bases, in that order; junction bases with no gene match: 6. The CDR3 DNA reads as TGTGCCACCGGACAGGGGCAATTTGATACGCAGTATTTT. Translated: CATGQGQFDTQYF.

This rearrangement joins TRBV3-1 to TRBJ2-1, with 10 positions matching TRBD2. Germline V gene data show CDR1 as LGHDT and CDR2 as YNNKEL (reference sequence). The V and J ends lost 5 bases and 9 bases, in that order; junction bases with no gene match: 7. The CDR3 sequence is 14 residues long. CDR3 protein: CASSREREGTEQFF. CDR3 sequence (DNA): TGTGCCAGCAGCAGGGAGCGGGAGGGAACTGAGCAGTTCTTC.

This clonotype was seen ten or more times. The V call is TRBV13, the J call TRBJ1-1; no reliable D call. This CDR3 comprises 12 residues. The V gene's germline CDR1 is PRHDT and CDR2 FYEKMQ (reference sequence). Trimming left V 5 bases short and J 6 bases short, with 10 bases between. The chain's CDR3 is CASSPQSAEAFF. In nucleotides, the CDR3 is TGTGCCAGCAGCCCTCAGTCCGCTGAAGCTTTCTTT.

A word on this clonotype: At one end the junction does not follow the germline gene, possibly because of a read error. V gene TRBV28 combines with J gene TRBJ2-5, with 8 bases aligning to TRBD1. The CDR3 loop spans 15 amino acids. Germline assignment: CDR1 MDHEN and CDR2 SYDVKM. The CDR3 loop reads CASSRQGRVQETQHF. CDR3 coding DNA: TGTGCCAGCAGCAGACAGGGGCGGGTCCAAGAGACCCAGCACTTC.

The table lists this clonotype with many counts. The chain has TRBV7-9 and TRBJ2-1, with D perhaps TRBD1 or TRBD2 (5 bases each). V lost 5 bases, J lost 9 bases, and 11 bases lay in between. Germline CDR1 reads SEHNR; CDR2 reads FQNEAQ (reference sequence). The CDR3 consists of 12 residues. The CDR3 loop reads CASSLLGGEQFF. CDR3 in DNA: TGTGCCAGCAGCCTCCTTGGGGGTGAGCAGTTCTTC.

This clonotype was picked up many times. This chain joins TRBV30 and TRBJ1-5; 8 bases are a match to TRBD1. Germline V gene lookup returns CDR1 GTSNPN and CDR2 SVGIG (reference sequence). The CDR3 contains 15 residues. V shed 8 bases and J 4 bases; nucleotides not matched to a gene: 13. DNA of the CDR3: TGTGCCCTACAAACCGGGACAGGCGAGAATCAGCCCCAGCATTTT. Translation gives CALQTGTGENQPQHF.

This clonotype was picked up many times. The rearrangement uses TRBV12-3 or TRBV12-4 and TRBJ1-4; 9 bases fit TRBD1. The CDR3 length is 14 residues. Unmatched junction bases numbered 7, after V lost 6 bases and J lost 8 bases. CDR3 DNA: TGTGCCAGCAGCTCCGGACAGGGGCGGGAAAAACTGTTTTTT. It yields the protein CASSSGQGREKLFF.

The table lists this clonotype with a few counts. The chain is built from TRBV20-1 and TRBJ1-1; D ambiguous. V was pared by 3 bases and J by 0 bases, with 8 bases between. The CDR3 is 13 amino acids. Germline V gene lookup returns CDR1 DFQATT and CDR2 SNEGSKA (reference sequence). The CDR3 nucleotides read TGCAGTGCTAGCTTACCCTTGAACACTGAAGCTTTCTTT. Protein sequence: CSASLPLNTEAFF.

This clonotype was counted at least ten times. J is TRBJ2-2 and V is TRBV6-1, with TRBD1 identical over 8 bases. The CDR3 runs to 15 residues. The germline V gene has CDR1 MNHNS and CDR2 SASEGT. Trimming took 5 bases from V and 7 from J; bases not matched to a gene: 9. The CDR3 DNA reads TGTGCCAGCAGTCCGGGACAGGCCGTAAGCGGGGAGCTGTTTTTT. It yields the protein CASSPGQAVSGELFF.

As regards this clonotype: This could be a read error, since a much larger clone is one nucleotide away. The rearrangement joins TRBV27 to TRBJ2-5; possibly TRBD2 for D (6 bases). CDR3 size: 14 residues. Germline CDR1 MNHEY, CDR2 SMNVEV (reference sequence). Trimming cost V 5 bases and J 5 bases, with 15 bases left between them. The CDR3 is CASSALGRSETQYF. Written as DNA, the CDR3 is TGTGCCAGCAGTGCCCTCGGGAGATCGGAGACCCAGTACTTC.

Ten or more counts support this clonotype. V and J are TRBV29-1 and TRBJ2-7; tentatively, D is TRBD2 (7 bases). CDR1 and CDR2 from the germline V gene are SQVTM and ANQGSEA. The V end lost 6 bases, the J end lost 5 bases, and 17 bases lay between the germline ends. CDR3 size: 13 residues. CDR3 DNA sequence: TGCAGCGTGAGCGGGACACCACCCGACGAGCAGTACTTC. It encodes CSVSGTPPDEQYF.